What follows are 12 T cell receptor beta chains derived from one specimen sequenced in a study of blood T cells in healthy people across ages. A second PCR of about 7 to 12 cycles used a sample-barcoded 5' primer and a J-beta primer mix. TCRdb re-analysed the 5' RACE reads in MiXCR, keeping a single row per CDR3 protein. The repertoire includes some 920,000 distinct CDR3 sequences, just over 50% of them detected once, and around a fifth sits in the top ten. What was sequenced was blood. The receptors stem from a woman aged 55-70 years in good health.

This clonotype has more than one count but fewer than ten. V and J are TRBV7-8 and TRBJ2-1; possible D gene TRBD2, 6 bases. V lost 5 bases to trimming and J lost 5 bases, with 19 bases between them. CDR1 is SGHVS, CDR2 FQNEAQ, per germline. The CDR3 loop spans 16 amino acids. Here the CDR3 reads CASSLYARTTNNEQFF. DNA for the CDR3: TGTGCCAGCAGCCTCTACGCCCGGACTACTAACAATGAGCAGTTCTTC.

V usage is TRBV21-1 and J usage is TRBJ2-1. TRBV21-1 is designated a pseudogene. The CDR3 contains 12 residues. The CDR3, as DNA: TGTGCCAGCAGCAATCGGGACAATGAGCAGTTCTTC. Translating it yields CASSNRDNEQFF.

V and J are TRBV19 and TRBJ2-7; TRBD1 aligns across 7 bases. In germline, CDR1 is LNHDA, CDR2 SQIVND (reference sequence). The CDR3 is made up of 14 amino acids. Trimming at V came to 6 bases and at J to 4 bases, leaving 9 bases not matched to a gene. This CDR3 reads CASSHRGEVYEQYF. The CDR3 DNA sequence: TGTGCCAGTAGCCACAGGGGAGAGGTTTACGAGCAGTACTTC.

A single count supports this clonotype. The genes are TRBV18 and TRBJ1-4, with D unresolved. The germline V and J ends were trimmed by 3 bases and 5 bases, with 7 bases remaining between them. Germline CDR1 reads KGHSH; CDR2 reads LQKENI. This CDR3 has 13 amino acids. The CDR3, as DNA: TGTGCCAGCTCACCGCTGGACAATGAAAAACTGTTTTTT. Translated: CASSPLDNEKLFF.

This clonotype has a handful of counts. This sequence joins TRBV29-1 and TRBJ2-1, with D possibly being TRBD1 or TRBD2 (5 bases each). V shed 1 base and J shed 6 bases, with 10 bases lying between them. This CDR3 contains 13 residues. Germline CDR1 reads SQVTM; CDR2 reads ANQGSEA. The CDR3 reads CSVEGDGVNEQFF. The CDR3 DNA follows: TGCAGCGTTGAAGGGGACGGGGTCAATGAGCAGTTCTTC.

This clonotype was seen a few times. V gene TRBV4-1 combines with J gene TRBJ2-3; 13 positions match TRBD2. This CDR3 has 18 residues. Trimming took 2 bases from V and 2 from J; bases not matched to a gene: 7. Germline loops: CDR1 MGHRA, CDR2 YSYEKL. The CDR3 protein is CASSQSIGLAGVTDTQYF. The CDR3 DNA sequence: TGCGCCAGCAGCCAATCCATAGGACTAGCGGGAGTCACAGATACGCAGTATTTT.

This chain joins TRBV7-2 and TRBJ2-7; 14 nucleotides align to TRBD2. The junction had 8 bases not matched to a gene; V was cut back by 6 bases and J by 4 bases. This CDR3 spans 16 amino acids. CDR1 is SGHTA and CDR2 is FQGNSA in the germline V gene. CDR3 nucleotide sequence: TGTGCCAGCAGAGGGACTAGCGGGAGTATTGGTTACGAGCAGTACTTC. This translates into CASRGTSGSIGYEQYF. The full variable domain, its missing parts supplied by reference TRBV7-2 and TRBJ2-7, is GAGVSQSPSNKVTEKGKDVELRCDPISGHTALYWYRQSLGQGLEFLIYFQGNSAPDKSGLPSDRFSAERTGGSVSTLTIQRTQQEDSAVYLCASRGTSGSIGYEQYFGPGTRLTVT.

The chain uses TRBV28 and TRBJ1-2, with 9 nucleotides matching TRBD1. CDR1 and CDR2 from the germline V gene are MDHEN and SYDVKM. The CDR3 runs to 17 residues. The ends lost 4 bases at V and 4 bases at J; junction bases unmatched: 13. The CDR3 reads CASSSSGTGTLGYGYTF. As DNA, the CDR3 is TGTGCCAGCAGTTCCTCCGGGACAGGGACTCTTGGCTATGGCTACACCTTC.

The chain couples TRBV6-1 to TRBJ1-4, with 9 bases identical to TRBD1. CDR3 length: 18 amino acids. The V and J ends lost 8 bases and 3 bases, in that order; junction bases with no gene match: 16. The V gene's germline CDR1 is MNHNS and CDR2 SASEGT. CDR3 coding DNA: TGTGCCAGCTCCGGGACAGGGTTCTTCCGGGGGCCTAATGAAAAACTGTTTTTT. It yields the protein CASSGTGFFRGPNEKLFF.

This rearrangement joins TRBV3-1 to TRBJ1-4, with unresolved D. Germline V gene lookup returns CDR1 LGHDT and CDR2 YNNKEL (reference sequence). Trimming stripped 4 bases from V and 8 bases from J, with 8 bases between. The CDR3 has 12 residues. The CDR3 reads CASSRLGEKLFF. CDR3 DNA: TGTGCCAGCAGCCGCTTGGGAGAAAAACTGTTTTTT.

This sequence joins TRBV12-3 or TRBV12-4 and TRBJ2-5; TRBD2 aligns across 8 bases. The CDR3 runs 16 residues. The ends lost 3 bases at V and 3 bases at J; junction bases unmatched: 9. CDR3 sequence reads: CASSFTAGGPEETQYF. As DNA, the CDR3 is TGTGCCAGCAGTTTTACGGCGGGAGGTCCCGAAGAGACCCAGTACTTC.

The chain has TRBV20-1 and TRBJ2-1; 11 positions agree with TRBD2. In germline, CDR1 is DFQATT, CDR2 SNEGSKA (reference sequence). After removal of 2 bases from V and 4 bases from J, the junction contained 4 bases not matched to a gene. This CDR3 region has 15 residues. The CDR3 loop is CSARPGTSGYNEQFF. CDR3 coding DNA: TGCAGTGCTAGACCCGGGACTAGCGGATACAATGAGCAGTTCTTC.